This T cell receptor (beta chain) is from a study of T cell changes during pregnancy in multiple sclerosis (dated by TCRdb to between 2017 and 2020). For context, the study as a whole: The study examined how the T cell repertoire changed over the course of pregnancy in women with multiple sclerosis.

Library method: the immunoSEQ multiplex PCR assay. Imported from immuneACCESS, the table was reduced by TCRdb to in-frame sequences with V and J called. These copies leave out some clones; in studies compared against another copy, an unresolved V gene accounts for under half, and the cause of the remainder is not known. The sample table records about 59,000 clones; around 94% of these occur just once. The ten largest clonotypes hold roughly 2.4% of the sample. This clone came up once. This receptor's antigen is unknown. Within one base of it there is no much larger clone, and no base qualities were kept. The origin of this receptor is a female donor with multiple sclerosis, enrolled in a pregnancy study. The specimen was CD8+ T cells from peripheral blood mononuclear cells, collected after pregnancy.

Here the CDR3 is given as CASSQVHSPQLAGASYEQYF. In nucleotides, the sequence is TGCGCCAGCAGCCAAGTCCATTCTCCTCAACTAGCGGGGGCCTCCTACGAGCAGTACTTC. In this chain, TRBV4-1 is recombined with TRBJ2-7, with 11 central nucleotides matching TRBD2. CDR1 is given as MGHRA and CDR2 as YSYEKL, both from the germline V gene. V is pruned by 1 base and J by 0 bases, leaving 14 bases of the junction without a gene match. The CDR3 numbers 20 residues from cysteine through phenylalanine. Only the CDR3 part of the read is kept: 60 bases, read in frame from the first base.